The next 26 T cell receptor beta chains were all read from a single sample in a study of beta chain features in type 1 diabetes. TCRB transcripts that were expressed got sequenced, as all of the isolated RNA had been reverse transcribed. Method: immunoSEQ multiplex PCR; TCRdb's copy keeps in-frame clones and lacks some. This sample yields fewer than 70,000 clones, of which approximately 60% are seen a single time; under 0.3% belongs to the top ten. Study observations and caveats: Moderate yet significant TCRB CDR3 shortening was seen in Type 1 diabetes patients in all four CD4+ subsets.

Their antigens are not known. What was sequenced was stem cell memory CD4+ T cells from blood. The receptors come from a woman aged 25 to 39 with type 1 diabetes.

The V gene is TRBV5-1, the J gene TRBJ2-5; 8 bases are a match to TRBD2. The CDR3 runs to 16 residues. V shed 0 bases, J shed 4 bases, and the junction held 8 bases outside the gene matches. From germline, CDR1 is SGHRS and CDR2 YFSETQ. The CDR3 DNA reads TGCGCCAGCAGCTTGGCCCCAAGCGGGAGTGGAGAGACCCAGTACTTC. Translated, it gives CASSLAPSGSGETQYF.

V usage is TRBV4-1 and J usage is TRBJ2-3; 10 nucleotides agree with TRBD2. CDR1 is MGHRA, CDR2 YSYEKL, per germline. This CDR3 comprises 18 residues. J gave up 4 bases and V 2 bases, and 12 bases lay outside the gene matches. The CDR3 coding sequence is TGCGCCAGCAGCCAAATCAGGGCTAGCGGGAGATTGGCAGATACGCAGTATTTT. Protein product: CASSQIRASGRLADTQYF.

This clone appeared a few times. This rearrangement joins TRBV27 to TRBJ1-2; D not resolved. The CDR3 contains 13 residues. V lost 5 bases and J lost 6, with 13 bases in between. Germline V gene data show CDR1 as MNHEY and CDR2 as SMNVEV (reference sequence). This chain's CDR3 is CASSRRGWNGYTF. Written as DNA, the CDR3 is TGTGCCAGCAGTCGCCGCGGGTGGAATGGCTACACCTTC.

This chain uses TRBV2 with TRBJ1-5, with TRBD1 matching 7 bases. The CDR3 extends over 13 amino acids. Germline values: CDR1 SNHLY, CDR2 FYNNEI. The V and J ends lost 8 bases and 4 bases, in that order; junction bases with no gene match: 5. The CDR3 DNA sequence: TGTGCCAGCTGGACAGGTAGAAATCAGCCCCAGCATTTT. Translation gives CASWTGRNQPQHF. The full variable domain, in which reference TRBV2 and TRBJ1-5 provide the parts outside the CDR3, is EPEVTQTPSHQVTQMGQEVILRCVPISNHLYFYWYRQILGQKVEFLVSFYNNEISEKSEIFDDQFSVERPDGSNFTLKIRSTKLEDSAMYFCASWTGRNQPQHFGDGTRLSIL.

This chain connects TRBV7-9 to TRBJ2-7; D ambiguous. Trimming shortened V by 1 base and J by 6 bases, and 13 bases separated the two germline ends. The germline CDR1 and CDR2 sequences are SEHNR and FQNEAQ (reference sequence). The CDR3 totals 14 residues. CDR3 region: CASSLGGKNFEQYF. Here the CDR3 DNA reads TGTGCCAGCAGCTTAGGCGGTAAGAATTTCGAGCAGTACTTC.

The chain's CDR3 is CASNLAGGPGDTQYF. The CDR3, as DNA: TGTGCCAGCAACTTAGCGGGAGGCCCTGGGGATACGCAGTATTTT. This sequence joins TRBV2 and TRBJ2-3, with 10 bases fitting TRBD2. The CDR3 covers 15 residues. Germline V gives CDR1 SNHLY, CDR2 FYNNEI. V gave up 7 bases and J gave up 6 bases; unmatched junction bases: 10.

The rearrangement uses TRBV29-1 and TRBJ2-3; 7 bases agree with TRBD2. Trimming at V came to 3 bases and at J to 4 bases, leaving 13 bases not matched to a gene. The length of the CDR3 is 16 residues. Germline lookup yields CDR1 SQVTM and CDR2 ANQGSEA. The CDR3 DNA sequence: TGCAGCGTTGACCCCAGGGCGGGAGTCGCGGCAGATACGCAGTATTTT. It encodes CSVDPRAGVAADTQYF.

This clone was recorded once. V gene TRBV5-4 combines with J gene TRBJ2-1; 10 bases are a match to TRBD2. Germline V lookup: CDR1 SGHNT, CDR2 YYREEE (reference sequence). Trimming cost V 4 bases and J 1 base; bases outside gene matches: 2. This CDR3 spans 15 amino acids. CDR3 nucleotides: TGTGCCAGCAGCCGAGCGGGAGGGTCCTACAATGAGCAGTTCTTC. Amino acid sequence: CASSRAGGSYNEQFF.

This clone has only a few counts. The rearrangement uses TRBV2 and TRBJ2-5; 8 bases match TRBD2. The length of the CDR3 is 14 residues. Trimming cost V 8 bases and J 5 bases; bases outside gene matches: 10. Germline loops: CDR1 SNHLY, CDR2 FYNNEI. CDR3 in amino acids: CASRLAGSSETQYF. The CDR3 DNA reads TGTGCCAGCCGCCTAGCGGGTTCGTCGGAGACCCAGTACTTC.

The chain has TRBV12-5 and TRBJ2-5; the D gene is possibly TRBD1 (5 bases). The CDR3 has 14 residues. With 6 bases removed from V and 5 bases from J, the gap between germline ends came to 16 bases. Germline loops: CDR1 LGHNT, CDR2 FRNRAP. For the CDR3, the DNA is TGTGCTAGTGGCCTTGTGGGGCGCGAGGAGACCCAGTACTTC. Protein: CASGLVGREETQYF.

This rearrangement joins TRBV5-4 to TRBJ2-3; 8 bases agree with TRBD2. V shed 7 bases, J shed 1 base, and the junction held 8 bases outside the gene matches. Germline CDR1 SGHNT, CDR2 YYREEE (reference sequence). The length of the CDR3 is 15 residues. The CDR3 protein is CASGVWREGTDTQYF. As DNA, the CDR3 is TGTGCCAGCGGCGTTTGGCGGGAGGGCACAGATACGCAGTATTTT.

The J gene is TRBJ1-5, the V gene TRBV28; TRBD1 is a possible D gene (5 bases). The CDR3 loop spans 11 amino acids. V lost 8 bases to trimming and J lost 4 bases, with 6 bases between them. The germline V gene has CDR1 MDHEN and CDR2 SYDVKM. Here the CDR3 reads CASQGNQPQHF. DNA for the CDR3: TGTGCCAGCCAGGGAAATCAGCCCCAGCATTTT. Full variable domain (remainder filled in from reference TRBV28 and TRBJ1-5): DVKVTQSSRYLVKRTGEKVFLECVQDMDHENMFWYRQDPGLGLRLIYFSYDVKMKEKGDIPEGYSVSREKKERFSLILESASTNQTSMYLCASQGNQPQHFGDGTRLSIL.

This rearrangement joins TRBV28 to TRBJ1-1, with D maybe TRBD1 (6 bases). Deletions cut 4 bases from V and 3 bases from J, with 15 bases between. The CDR3 length is 15 residues. The germline CDR1 and CDR2 sequences are MDHEN and SYDVKM. The CDR3 DNA reads as TGTGCCAGCAGTTCTACAGGGAGAGGGGACACTGAAGCTTTCTTT. Translated: CASSSTGRGDTEAFF.

This clone was picked up a small number of times. This chain links TRBV27 with TRBJ1-1, with TRBD1 identical over 9 bases. The CDR3 totals 12 residues. V gave up 5 bases and J gave up 11 bases; unmatched junction bases: 6. The germline V gene has CDR1 MNHEY and CDR2 SMNVEV (reference sequence). CDR3 amino acids: CASSQDRGMAFF. The CDR3 nucleotides read TGTGCCAGCAGTCAGGACAGGGGCATGGCTTTCTTT.

This clone was observed once. V is TRBV6-1 and J is TRBJ1-1; D gene unclear. V lost 6 bases to trimming and J lost 2 bases, with 10 bases between them. Germline V lookup: CDR1 MNHNS, CDR2 SASEGT. This CDR3 has 13 amino acids. The CDR3: CASSQLVNTEAFF. Written as DNA, the CDR3 is TGTGCCAGCAGCCAACTCGTAAACACTGAAGCTTTCTTT.

CDR3 DNA: TGTGCCAGCAGCCCGTGGACTAGCGGAGGATACAATGAGCAGTTCTTC. It translates to CASSPWTSGGYNEQFF. The J gene is TRBJ2-1, the V gene TRBV7-8; 10 bases agree with TRBD2. Germline lookup yields CDR1 SGHVS and CDR2 FQNEAQ. The CDR3 is 16 residues long. The V segment lost 5 bases and the J segment 4 bases; nucleotides outside the gene matches: 8.

This clone has more than one count but fewer than ten. The rearrangement joins TRBV4-2 to TRBJ2-7; the match to TRBD2 covers 13 bases. Losses at the gene ends were 0 bases for V and 4 bases for J; bases not matched to a gene: 6. The germline gives CDR1 LGHNA, CDR2 YNFKEQ. CDR3 length: 17 amino acids. The CDR3 reads CASSQELAGGLGYEQYF. Written as DNA, the CDR3 is TGTGCCAGCAGCCAAGAACTAGCGGGAGGGCTCGGATACGAGCAGTACTTC.

DNA for the CDR3: TGTGCCAGCAGTGGGAGGAATACGAACACTGAAGCTTTCTTT. Amino acids: CASSGRNTNTEAFF. The V and J genes are TRBV28 and TRBJ1-1; no firm D call. Germline V gene sequence: CDR1 MDHEN, CDR2 SYDVKM. The germline V and J ends were trimmed by 5 bases and 1 base, with 11 bases remaining between them. CDR3 length: 14 amino acids.

The J gene is TRBJ2-4, the V gene TRBV6-5, with TRBD2 matching 7 bases. The CDR3 is 14 residues long. Germline V gene sequence: CDR1 MNHEY, CDR2 SVGAGI. Trimming took 2 bases from V and 7 from J; bases not matched to a gene: 5. The CDR3 sequence: CASSYERDGNIQYF. CDR3 coding DNA: TGTGCCAGCAGTTACGAGCGGGATGGGAACATTCAGTACTTC.

This rearrangement joins TRBV5-6 to TRBJ2-1; 11 bases are shared with TRBD2. Germline CDR1 reads SGHDT; CDR2 reads YYEEEE. The CDR3 is 14 residues long. V gave up 0 bases and J gave up 15 bases; unmatched junction bases: 8. CDR3 protein: CASSLVTSGISWFF. The CDR3 nucleotides are TGTGCCAGCAGCTTGGTGACTAGCGGGATATCGTGGTTCTTC.

This chain uses TRBV7-9 with TRBJ1-5, with D tentatively TRBD1 (5 bases). CDR3 size: 12 residues. V gave up 5 bases and J gave up 4 bases, with 6 bases separating them. CDR1 is SEHNR and CDR2 is FQNEAQ in the germline V gene (reference sequence). CDR3 DNA: TGTGCCAGCAGCCGACAGAATCAGCCCCAGCATTTT. The encoded protein is CASSRQNQPQHF.

V usage is TRBV5-1 and J usage is TRBJ1-2, with 9 bases aligning to TRBD1. The CDR3 is 15 residues long. Germline V CDR1 and CDR2: SGHRS, YFSETQ. The ends lost 0 bases at V and 10 bases at J; junction bases unmatched: 10. In DNA, the CDR3 is TGCGCCAGCAGCTTGGTCTGGGGACAGGGACGGGACTACACCTTC. Translated: CASSLVWGQGRDYTF.

This clone was observed a handful of times. The CDR3 bases are TGCGCCAGCAGCCGAACCGGACTGTACCAAGAGACCCAGTACTTC. Protein product: CASSRTGLYQETQYF. The chain recombines TRBV5-1 with TRBJ2-5, with D perhaps matching TRBD2 (5 bases). Germline loops: CDR1 SGHRS, CDR2 YFSETQ. V shed 4 bases and J shed 0 bases, with 13 bases lying between them. There are 15 residues in the CDR3.

This clone was seen more than once but under ten times. This rearrangement joins TRBV19 to TRBJ2-3; 7 bases line up with TRBD2. The CDR3 contains 17 residues. V was pared by 4 bases and J by 3 bases, with 13 bases of the junction left unmatched. CDR1 and CDR2 (germline): LNHDA, SQIVND (reference sequence). DNA of the CDR3: TGTGCCAGTAGTACCTCCCTGACTAGCCCCTCTACAGATACGCAGTATTTT. It translates to CASSTSLTSPSTDTQYF. Based on the CDR3 plus reference TRBV19 and TRBJ2-3, the full variable domain is DGGITQSPKYLFRKEGQNVTLSCEQNLNHDAMYWYRQDPGQGLRLIYYSQIVNDFQKGDIAEGYSVSREKKESFPLTVTSAQKNPTAFYLCASSTSLTSPSTDTQYFGPGTRLTVL.

This clone was counted between two and nine times. This chain uses TRBV5-6 with TRBJ2-1; the match to TRBD2 covers 11 bases. Germline V CDR1 and CDR2: SGHDT, YYEEEE. The V segment lost 3 bases and the J segment 4 bases; nucleotides outside the gene matches: 6. The CDR3 extends over 16 amino acids. The CDR3 DNA is TGTGCCAGCAGCTCCGACGGGACTAGCGGTTACAATGAGCAGTTCTTC. Its translation is CASSSDGTSGYNEQFF.

The CDR3 DNA sequence: TGTGCCAGCAGCCCCCACGGACAGGGGGTTTCCACAGATACGCAGTATTTT. This codes for CASSPHGQGVSTDTQYF. The chain joins TRBV2 to TRBJ2-3; 10 bases are a match to TRBD1. Germline V gene lookup returns CDR1 SNHLY and CDR2 FYNNEI. The CDR3 extends over 17 amino acids. After removal of 6 bases from V and 2 bases from J, the junction contained 11 bases not matched to a gene.